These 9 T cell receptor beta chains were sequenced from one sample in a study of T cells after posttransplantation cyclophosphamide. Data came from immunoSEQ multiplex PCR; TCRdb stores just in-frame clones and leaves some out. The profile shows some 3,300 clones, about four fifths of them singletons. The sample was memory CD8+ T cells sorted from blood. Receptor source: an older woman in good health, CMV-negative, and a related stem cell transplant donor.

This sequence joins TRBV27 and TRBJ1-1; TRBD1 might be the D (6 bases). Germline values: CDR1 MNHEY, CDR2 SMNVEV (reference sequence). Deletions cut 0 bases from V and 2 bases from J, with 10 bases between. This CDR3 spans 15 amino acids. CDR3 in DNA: TGTGCCAGCAGTTTATCGGCCGGGACAAACACTGAAGCTTTCTTT. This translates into CASSLSAGTNTEAFF.

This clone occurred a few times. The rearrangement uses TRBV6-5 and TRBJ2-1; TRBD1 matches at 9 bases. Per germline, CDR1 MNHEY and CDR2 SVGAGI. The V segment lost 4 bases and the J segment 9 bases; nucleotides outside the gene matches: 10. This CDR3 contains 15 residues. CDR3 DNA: TGTGCCAGCAGTTCGGGACAGGGTACGATCGGTGAGCAGTTCTTC. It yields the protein CASSSGQGTIGEQFF.

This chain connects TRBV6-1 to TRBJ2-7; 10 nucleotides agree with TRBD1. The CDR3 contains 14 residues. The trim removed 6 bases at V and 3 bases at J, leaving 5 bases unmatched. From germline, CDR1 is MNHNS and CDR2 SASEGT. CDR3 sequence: CASSRDRGIYEQYF. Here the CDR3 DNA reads TGTGCCAGCAGCCGGGACAGGGGAATCTACGAGCAGTACTTC.

The CDR3 nucleotides read TGTGCCAGCAGCCCGAGCGATGAGCAGTTCTTC. Its protein product is CASSPSDEQFF. The V gene is TRBV28, the J gene TRBJ2-1, with no clear D. V was shortened by 6 bases and J by 8 bases, with 8 bases between the two germline ends. The CDR3 sequence is 11 residues long. Germline CDR1 is MDHEN and CDR2 is SYDVKM.

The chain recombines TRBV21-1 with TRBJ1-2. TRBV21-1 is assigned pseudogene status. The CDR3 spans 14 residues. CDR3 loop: CASSKGPNAGGYTF. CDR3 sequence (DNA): TGTGCCAGCAGCAAAGGGCCAAATGCGGGTGGCTACACCTTC.

The CDR3 nucleotides read TGTGCCAGCAGTGCCCCCGGGACAGGCCTCTACGAGCAGTACTTC. This translates into CASSAPGTGLYEQYF. The chain uses TRBV2 and TRBJ2-7; 8 positions match TRBD1. Trimming removed 4 bases from V and 3 bases from J; junction bases left unmatched: 8. Germline lookup yields CDR1 SNHLY and CDR2 FYNNEI. The CDR3 has 15 residues.

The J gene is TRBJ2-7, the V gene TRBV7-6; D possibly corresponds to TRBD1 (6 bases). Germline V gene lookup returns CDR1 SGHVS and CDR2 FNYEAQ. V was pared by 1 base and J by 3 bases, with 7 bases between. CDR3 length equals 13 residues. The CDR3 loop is CASSLETGYEQYF. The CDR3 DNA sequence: TGTGCCAGCAGCTTAGAGACAGGCTACGAGCAGTACTTC.

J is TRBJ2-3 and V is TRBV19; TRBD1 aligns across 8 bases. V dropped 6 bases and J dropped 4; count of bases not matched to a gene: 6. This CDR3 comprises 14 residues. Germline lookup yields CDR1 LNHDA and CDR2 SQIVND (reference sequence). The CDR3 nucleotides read TGTGCCAGTAGCCTGACAGGGGTGCCAGATACGCAGTATTTT. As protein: CASSLTGVPDTQYF.

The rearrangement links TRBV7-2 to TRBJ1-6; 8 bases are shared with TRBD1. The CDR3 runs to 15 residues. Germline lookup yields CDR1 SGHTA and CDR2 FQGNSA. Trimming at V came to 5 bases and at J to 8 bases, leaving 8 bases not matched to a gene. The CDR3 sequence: CASSATGAGDSPLHF. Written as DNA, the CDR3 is TGTGCCAGCAGCGCGACAGGGGCCGGAGATTCACCCCTCCACTTT.